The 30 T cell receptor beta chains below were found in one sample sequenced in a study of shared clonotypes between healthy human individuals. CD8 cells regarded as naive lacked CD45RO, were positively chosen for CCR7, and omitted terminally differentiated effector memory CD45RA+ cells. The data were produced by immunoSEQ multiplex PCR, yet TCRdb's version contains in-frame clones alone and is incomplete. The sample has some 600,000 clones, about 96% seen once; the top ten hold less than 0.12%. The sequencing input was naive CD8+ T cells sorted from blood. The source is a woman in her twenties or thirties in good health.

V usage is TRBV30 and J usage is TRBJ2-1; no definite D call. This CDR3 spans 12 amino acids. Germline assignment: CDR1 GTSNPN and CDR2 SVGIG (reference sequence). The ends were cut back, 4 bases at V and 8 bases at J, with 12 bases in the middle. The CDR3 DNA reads TGTGCCTGGACAAGGAGTGTGTATGAGCAGTTCTTC. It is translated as CAWTRSVYEQFF.

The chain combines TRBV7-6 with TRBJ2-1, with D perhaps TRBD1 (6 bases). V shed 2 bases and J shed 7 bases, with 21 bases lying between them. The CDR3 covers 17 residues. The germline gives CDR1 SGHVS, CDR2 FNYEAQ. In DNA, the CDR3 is TGTGCCAGCAGCTTAACCGTGGGTAGGGGGAAAGGAAATGAGCAGTTCTTC. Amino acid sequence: CASSLTVGRGKGNEQFF.

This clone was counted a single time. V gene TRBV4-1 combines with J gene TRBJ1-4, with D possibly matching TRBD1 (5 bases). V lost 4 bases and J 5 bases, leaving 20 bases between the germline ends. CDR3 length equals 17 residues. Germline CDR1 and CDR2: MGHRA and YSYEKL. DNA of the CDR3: TGCGCCAGCAGCCCCCAAAAGGGAGGGGTTGAAAATGAAAAACTGTTTTTT. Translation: CASSPQKGGVENEKLFF.

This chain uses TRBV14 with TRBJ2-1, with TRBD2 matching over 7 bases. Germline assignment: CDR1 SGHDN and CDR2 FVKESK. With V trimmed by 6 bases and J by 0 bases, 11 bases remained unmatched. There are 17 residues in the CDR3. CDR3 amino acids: CASSLRDYPSSYNEQFF. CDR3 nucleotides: TGTGCCAGCAGTCTTCGGGACTACCCGAGCTCCTACAATGAGCAGTTCTTC.

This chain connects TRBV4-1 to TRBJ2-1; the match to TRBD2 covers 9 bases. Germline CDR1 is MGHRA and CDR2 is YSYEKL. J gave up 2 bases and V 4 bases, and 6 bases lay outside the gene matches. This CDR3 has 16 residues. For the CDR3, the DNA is TGCGCCAGCAGCCCCAGACTAGCGGCCACCTACAATGAGCAGTTCTTC. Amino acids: CASSPRLAATYNEQFF.

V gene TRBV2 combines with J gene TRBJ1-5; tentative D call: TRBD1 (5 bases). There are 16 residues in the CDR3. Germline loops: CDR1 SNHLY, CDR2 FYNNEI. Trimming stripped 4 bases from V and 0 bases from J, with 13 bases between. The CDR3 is CASSATGPSSNQPQHF. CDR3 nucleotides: TGTGCCAGCAGTGCAACGGGACCTAGTAGCAATCAGCCCCAGCATTTT.

The CDR3 coding sequence is TGTGCCAGCAGCAAGACTAGCGGCGAGCAGTACTTC. Amino acid sequence: CASSKTSGEQYF. The chain has TRBV7-9 and TRBJ2-7; TRBD2 matches 9 bases. CDR3 length equals 12 residues. Germline V gene lookup returns CDR1 SEHNR and CDR2 FQNEAQ (reference sequence). V lost 5 bases to trimming and J lost 6 bases; unmatched junction nucleotides: 2.

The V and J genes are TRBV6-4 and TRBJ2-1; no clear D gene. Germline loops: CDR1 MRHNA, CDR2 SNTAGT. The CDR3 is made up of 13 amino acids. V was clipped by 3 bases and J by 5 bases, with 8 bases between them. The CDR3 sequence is CASSESGHNEQFF. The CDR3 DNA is TGTGCCAGCAGTGAATCAGGTCACAATGAGCAGTTCTTC.

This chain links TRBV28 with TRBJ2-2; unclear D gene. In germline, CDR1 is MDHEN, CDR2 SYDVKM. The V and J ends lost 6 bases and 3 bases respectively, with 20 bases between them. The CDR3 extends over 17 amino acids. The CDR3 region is CASSHDSGRRYTGELFF. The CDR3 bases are TGTGCCAGCAGCCATGATTCGGGCAGGAGATACACCGGGGAGCTGTTTTTT.

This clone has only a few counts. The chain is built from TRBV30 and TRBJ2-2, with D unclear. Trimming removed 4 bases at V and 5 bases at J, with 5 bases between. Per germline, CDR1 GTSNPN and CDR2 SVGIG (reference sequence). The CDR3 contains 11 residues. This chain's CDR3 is CAWIGTGELFF. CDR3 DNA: TGTGCCTGGATCGGGACCGGGGAGCTGTTTTTT.

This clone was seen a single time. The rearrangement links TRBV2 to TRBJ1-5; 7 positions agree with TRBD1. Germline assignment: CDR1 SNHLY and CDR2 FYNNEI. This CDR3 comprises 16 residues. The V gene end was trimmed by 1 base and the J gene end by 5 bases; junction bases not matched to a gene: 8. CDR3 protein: CASSEGWTGPDQPQHF. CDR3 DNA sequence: TGTGCCAGCAGTGAAGGCTGGACAGGACCCGATCAGCCCCAGCATTTT.

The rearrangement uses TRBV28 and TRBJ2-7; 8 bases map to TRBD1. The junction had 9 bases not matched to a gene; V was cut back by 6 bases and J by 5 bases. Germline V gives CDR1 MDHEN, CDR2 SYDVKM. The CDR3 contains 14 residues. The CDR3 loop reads CASRETGAWDEQYF. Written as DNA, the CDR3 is TGTGCCAGCAGAGAGACAGGGGCATGGGACGAGCAGTACTTC.

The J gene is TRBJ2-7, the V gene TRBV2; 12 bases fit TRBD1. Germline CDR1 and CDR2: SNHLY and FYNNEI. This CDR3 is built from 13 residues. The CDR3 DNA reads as TGTGCGGGGTCGGGACAGGGGGCAAGAGAGCAGTACTTC. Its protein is CAGSGQGAREQYF.

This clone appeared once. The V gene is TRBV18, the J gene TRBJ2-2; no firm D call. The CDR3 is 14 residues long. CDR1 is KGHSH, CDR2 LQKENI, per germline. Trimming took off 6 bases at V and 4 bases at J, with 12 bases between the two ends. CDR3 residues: CASSLLLFTGELFF. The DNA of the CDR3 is TGTGCCAGCTCCCTCCTGCTGTTCACCGGGGAGCTGTTTTTT.

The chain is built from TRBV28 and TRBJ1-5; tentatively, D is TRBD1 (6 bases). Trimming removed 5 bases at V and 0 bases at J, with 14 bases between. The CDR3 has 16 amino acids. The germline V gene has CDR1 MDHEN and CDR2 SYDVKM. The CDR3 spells CASSPRKGDSNQPQHF. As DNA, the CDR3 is TGTGCCAGCAGTCCCCGTAAGGGGGATAGCAATCAGCCCCAGCATTTT.

CDR3 sequence reads: CASRGGYEQYF. The CDR3 nucleotides read TGTGCCAGCAGGGGGGGCTACGAGCAGTACTTC. The chain couples TRBV27 to TRBJ2-5; D may be TRBD2 (6 bases). The DNA matches TRBJ2-7 better at its end, which makes the J call doubtful. CDR1 MNHEY and CDR2 SMNVEV come from the germline V gene (reference sequence). This CDR3 region has 11 residues.

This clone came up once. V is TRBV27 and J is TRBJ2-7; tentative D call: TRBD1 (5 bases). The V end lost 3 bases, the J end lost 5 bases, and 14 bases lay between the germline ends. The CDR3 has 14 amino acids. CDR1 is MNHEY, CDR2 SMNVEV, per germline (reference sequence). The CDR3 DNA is TGTGCCAGCAGTTTCCTTGGGGCGATCCACGAGCAGTACTTC. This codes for CASSFLGAIHEQYF.

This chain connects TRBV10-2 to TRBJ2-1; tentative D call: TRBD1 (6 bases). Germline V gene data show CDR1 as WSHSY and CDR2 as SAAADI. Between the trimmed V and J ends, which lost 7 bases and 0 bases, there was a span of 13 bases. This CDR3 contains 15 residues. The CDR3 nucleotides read TGCGCCAGCACCCAGGACAGCTTCTCCTACAATGAGCAGTTCTTC. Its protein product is CASTQDSFSYNEQFF.

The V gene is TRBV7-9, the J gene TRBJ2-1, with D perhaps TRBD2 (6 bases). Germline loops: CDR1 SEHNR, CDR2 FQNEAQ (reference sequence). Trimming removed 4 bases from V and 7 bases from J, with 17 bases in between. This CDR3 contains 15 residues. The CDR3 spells CASSSDRDFRNEQFF. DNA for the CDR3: TGTGCCAGCAGCTCCGACCGGGACTTTAGAAATGAGCAGTTCTTC.

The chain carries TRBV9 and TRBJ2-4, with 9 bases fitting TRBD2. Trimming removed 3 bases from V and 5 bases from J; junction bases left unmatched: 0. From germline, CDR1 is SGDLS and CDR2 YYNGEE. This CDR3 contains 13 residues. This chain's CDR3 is CASSGLAENIQYF. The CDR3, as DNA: TGTGCCAGCAGCGGACTAGCGGAAAACATTCAGTACTTC.

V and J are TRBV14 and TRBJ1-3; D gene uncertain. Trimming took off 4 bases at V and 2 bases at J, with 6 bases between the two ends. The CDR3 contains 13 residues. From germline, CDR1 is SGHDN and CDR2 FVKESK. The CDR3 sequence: CASSPTAGNTIYF. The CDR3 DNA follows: TGTGCCAGCAGCCCAACGGCTGGAAACACCATATATTTT.

The CDR3 sequence: CSVEWDATRGNTEAFF. The CDR3 DNA reads TGCAGCGTTGAATGGGACGCAACCAGGGGGAACACTGAAGCTTTCTTT. The chain combines TRBV29-1 with TRBJ1-1; D might be TRBD1 (6 bases). The CDR3 extends over 16 amino acids. Trimming took off 2 bases at V and 1 base at J, with 17 bases between the two ends. CDR1 and CDR2 from the germline V gene are SQVTM and ANQGSEA.

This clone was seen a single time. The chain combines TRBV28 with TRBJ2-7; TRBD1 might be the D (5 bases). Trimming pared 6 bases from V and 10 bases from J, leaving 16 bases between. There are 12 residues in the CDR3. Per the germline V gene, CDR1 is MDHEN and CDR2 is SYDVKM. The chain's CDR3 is CASSRTDITQYF. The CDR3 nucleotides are TGTGCCAGCAGCCGGACGGACATAACACAGTACTTC.

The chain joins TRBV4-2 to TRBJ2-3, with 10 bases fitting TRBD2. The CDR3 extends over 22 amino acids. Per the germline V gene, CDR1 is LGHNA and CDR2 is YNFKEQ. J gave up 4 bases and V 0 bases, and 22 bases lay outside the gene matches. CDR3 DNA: TGTGCCAGCAGCCAAGAGGTGAGGAAGGGACTAGCGAGAACGGAGCGGGCAGATACGCAGTATTTT. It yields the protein CASSQEVRKGLARTERADTQYF.

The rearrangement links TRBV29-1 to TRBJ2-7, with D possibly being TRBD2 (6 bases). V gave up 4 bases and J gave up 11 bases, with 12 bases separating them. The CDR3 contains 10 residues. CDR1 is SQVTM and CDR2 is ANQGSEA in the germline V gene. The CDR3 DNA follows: TGCAGCGTTGTCGAGCGGGCTGAGTACTTC. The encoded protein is CSVVERAEYF.

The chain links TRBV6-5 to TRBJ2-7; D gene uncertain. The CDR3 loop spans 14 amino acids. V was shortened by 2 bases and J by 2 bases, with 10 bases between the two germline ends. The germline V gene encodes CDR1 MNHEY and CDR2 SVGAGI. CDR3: CASSYGTAPYEQYF. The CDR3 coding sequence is TGTGCCAGCAGTTACGGAACGGCCCCCTACGAGCAGTACTTC.

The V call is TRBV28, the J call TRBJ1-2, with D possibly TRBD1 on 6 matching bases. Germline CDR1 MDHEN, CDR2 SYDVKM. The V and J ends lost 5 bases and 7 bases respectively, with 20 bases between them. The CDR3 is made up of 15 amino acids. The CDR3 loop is CASSPQTGPGGGYTF. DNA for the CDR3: TGTGCCAGCAGTCCACAGACAGGTCCGGGGGGTGGCTACACCTTC.

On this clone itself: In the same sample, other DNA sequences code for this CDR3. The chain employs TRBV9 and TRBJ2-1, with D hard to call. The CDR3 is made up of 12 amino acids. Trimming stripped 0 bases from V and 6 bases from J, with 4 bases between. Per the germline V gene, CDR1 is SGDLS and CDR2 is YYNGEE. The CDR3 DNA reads TGTGCCAGCAGCGTAGCATCCAATGAGCAGTTCTTC. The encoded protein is CASSVASNEQFF.

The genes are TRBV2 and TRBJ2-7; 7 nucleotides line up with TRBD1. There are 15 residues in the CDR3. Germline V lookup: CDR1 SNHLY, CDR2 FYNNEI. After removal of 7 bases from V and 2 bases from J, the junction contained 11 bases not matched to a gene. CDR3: CASITSDRPTYEQYF. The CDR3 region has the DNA TGTGCCAGCATTACTTCGGACAGGCCAACCTACGAGCAGTACTTC. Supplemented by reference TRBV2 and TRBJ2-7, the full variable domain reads EPEVTQTPSHQVTQMGQEVILRCVPISNHLYFYWYRQILGQKVEFLVSFYNNEISEKSEIFDDQFSVERPDGSNFTLKIRSTKLEDSAMYFCASITSDRPTYEQYFGPGTRLTVT.

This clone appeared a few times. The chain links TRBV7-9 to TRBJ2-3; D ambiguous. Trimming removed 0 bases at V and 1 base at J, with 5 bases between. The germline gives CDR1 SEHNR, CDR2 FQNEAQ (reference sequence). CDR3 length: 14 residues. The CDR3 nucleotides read TGTGCCAGCAGCTTAGCGGTGCGCACAGATACGCAGTATTTT. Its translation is CASSLAVRTDTQYF.